What follows are 24 T cell receptor beta chains derived from one specimen sequenced in a study of blood T cell repertoires in COVID-19. The table came from immunoSEQ multiplex PCR; TCRdb's copy has only in-frame clones and leaves some out. In the table there are 250,000 to 400,000 clones, about 87% of which are singletons. Input material: peripheral blood. The source is a woman aged 25-40 years with COVID-19, enrolled during active disease.

This chain links TRBV4-3 with TRBJ2-1, with TRBD1 matching over 7 bases. CDR3 length: 16 amino acids. Germline CDR1 LGHNA, CDR2 YSLEER. J was trimmed by 8 bases and V by 0 bases; bases with no gene match: 10. The CDR3 loop reads CASSQEDRAWLDEQFF. The CDR3 DNA follows: TGCGCCAGCAGCCAAGAAGACAGGGCGTGGTTGGATGAGCAGTTCTTC.

This clone was recorded at least ten times. The chain couples TRBV28 to TRBJ1-5; 7 bases align to TRBD1. The CDR3 spans 16 residues. Germline CDR1 MDHEN, CDR2 SYDVKM. V trimming: 6 bases; J trimming: 6 bases; junction bases outside the gene matches: 14. For the CDR3, the DNA is TGTGCCAGCAGACTTTACAGGGGCTCGGGATCTCAGCCCCAGCATTTT. This gives the protein CASRLYRGSGSQPQHF.

The chain is built from TRBV9 and TRBJ1-1, with no clear D. The CDR3 loop spans 16 amino acids. Germline V gene data show CDR1 as SGDLS and CDR2 as YYNGEE. V was pared by 0 bases and J by 6 bases, with 18 bases between. In nucleotides, the CDR3 is TGTGCCAGCAGCGTAGATCTCCGATCAGGAACCCCTGAAGCTTTCTTT. Translation gives CASSVDLRSGTPEAFF.

This clone has ten or more counts. The chain carries TRBV4-2 and TRBJ2-2; 12 positions agree with TRBD2. V shed 3 bases and J 3 bases; nucleotides not matched to a gene: 8. In germline, CDR1 is LGHNA, CDR2 YNFKEQ. The CDR3 has 18 amino acids. The CDR3 DNA sequence: TGTGCCAGCAGCCACCCCGACCTAGCGGGGGGGGACACCGGGGAGCTGTTTTTT. It codes for CASSHPDLAGGDTGELFF.

The gene calls are TRBV2 and TRBJ2-2; 8 bases agree with TRBD1. V lost 10 bases to trimming and J lost 4 bases; unmatched junction nucleotides: 8. Per germline, CDR1 SNHLY and CDR2 FYNNEI. This CDR3 contains 14 residues. The CDR3 sequence is CATRSTGATGELFF. CDR3 coding DNA: TGTGCCACCAGATCGACAGGGGCCACCGGGGAGCTGTTTTTT.

The genes are TRBV18 and TRBJ2-5; 9 bases fit TRBD2. Germline V gene data show CDR1 as KGHSH and CDR2 as LQKENI. The CDR3 has 15 residues. V was pared by 1 base and J by 2 bases, with 2 bases of the junction left unmatched. The CDR3 DNA sequence: TGTGCCAGCTCACCACAGCGGGGGGTTCAAGAGACCCAGTACTTC. Translating it yields CASSPQRGVQETQYF.

This chain links TRBV10-2 with TRBJ2-4; D is possibly TRBD1 (6 bases). CDR3 length: 12 amino acids. From germline, CDR1 is WSHSY and CDR2 SAAADI. The V end lost 7 bases, the J end lost 5 bases, and 9 bases lay between the germline ends. CDR3 nucleotide sequence: TGCGCCAGCATGAGGACAGAAAACATTCAGTACTTC. Its protein product is CASMRTENIQYF.

This sequence joins TRBV5-1 and TRBJ2-3, with 9 bases aligning to TRBD1. CDR1 and CDR2 from the germline V gene are SGHRS and YFSETQ. This CDR3 is 16 amino acids long. The ends lost 6 bases at V and 0 bases at J; junction bases unmatched: 8. The CDR3 nucleotides are TGCGCCAGCAAGACAGGGGGGTATCCCAGCACAGATACGCAGTATTTT. Amino acid sequence: CASKTGGYPSTDTQYF.

The chain joins TRBV12-3 or TRBV12-4 to TRBJ1-2; TRBD1 matches at 9 bases. Trimming at V came to 5 bases and at J to 7 bases, leaving 5 bases not matched to a gene. The CDR3 spans 13 residues. CDR3 DNA sequence: TGTGCCAGCAGTCCCTGGACAGGGGCTGGCTACACCTTC. Amino acids: CASSPWTGAGYTF.

The chain is built from TRBV3-1 (or the pseudogene TRBV3-2) and TRBJ1-3; TRBD1 matches at 8 bases. Germline V CDR1 and CDR2: LGHDT, YNNKEL (reference sequence). CDR3 length: 14 amino acids. J lost 2 bases, V lost 5 bases, and 2 bases had no gene match. DNA for the CDR3: TGTGCCAGCAGCGTCAGGGGGCCTGGAAACACCATATATTTT. This translates into CASSVRGPGNTIYF.

This clone was detected only a few times. The chain recombines TRBV27 with TRBJ1-5, with TRBD1 as a possible D gene (5 bases). CDR1 and CDR2 from the germline V gene are MNHEY and SMNVEV (reference sequence). Trimming stripped 3 bases from V and 3 bases from J, with 12 bases between. The CDR3 is 15 residues long. CDR3 protein: CASSFSGAYNQPQHF. Written as DNA, the CDR3 is TGTGCCAGCAGTTTTTCTGGGGCGTACAATCAGCCCCAGCATTTT.

This sequence joins TRBV6-2 or TRBV6-3 and TRBJ1-2; possibly TRBD1 for D (6 bases). This CDR3 contains 15 residues. Germline V gene data show CDR1 as MNHEY and CDR2 as SVGEGT. V lost 5 bases and J lost 5, with 18 bases in between. The CDR3 loop is CASSTIGTNRYGYTF. DNA for the CDR3: TGTGCCAGCAGTACAATCGGGACAAATCGATATGGCTACACCTTC.

The sample holds one count of this clone. The chain recombines TRBV5-4 with TRBJ2-5; D is possibly TRBD2 (6 bases). Germline loops: CDR1 SGHNT, CDR2 YYREEE (reference sequence). This CDR3 has 15 amino acids. V lost 0 bases and J 2 bases, leaving 11 bases between the germline ends. Written as DNA, the CDR3 is TGTGCCAGCAGCTTGGGGCAGGGAGGACAAGAGACCCAGTACTTC. Translating gives CASSLGQGGQETQYF.

This clone was picked up one time. The J gene is TRBJ2-7, the V gene TRBV19; possible D gene TRBD1, 5 bases. V was clipped by 5 bases and J by 2 bases, with 10 bases between them. The CDR3 extends over 13 amino acids. In germline, CDR1 is LNHDA, CDR2 SQIVND (reference sequence). DNA for the CDR3: TGTGCCAGTAGTCGGCAGGGCCCCTACGAGCAGTACTTC. It specifies CASSRQGPYEQYF.

This chain uses TRBV6-6 with TRBJ2-1; 8 nucleotides align to TRBD2. In germline, CDR1 is MNHNY, CDR2 SVGAGI (reference sequence). This CDR3 region has 15 residues. Losses at the gene ends were 6 bases for V and 2 bases for J; bases not matched to a gene: 6. CDR3 region: CASRGPGLAYNEQFF. The CDR3 DNA sequence: TGTGCCAGCAGGGGACCGGGACTAGCCTACAATGAGCAGTTCTTC.

The gene calls are TRBV24-1 and TRBJ2-3, with D maybe TRBD1 (6 bases). CDR1 and CDR2 from the germline V gene are KGHDR and SFDVKD. V was clipped by 4 bases and J by 5 bases, with 12 bases between them. This CDR3 contains 14 residues. CDR3 sequence (DNA): TGTGCCACCAGTGAGTGGACAGACGGAGATACGCAGTATTTT. Protein sequence: CATSEWTDGDTQYF.

The chain is built from TRBV18 and TRBJ2-5; D uncertain. CDR1 is KGHSH, CDR2 LQKENI, per germline. The CDR3 extends over 13 amino acids. Trimming took 3 bases from V and 1 from J, leaving 6 bases between them. The CDR3 loop is CASSPSLQETQYF. The CDR3 nucleotides read TGTGCCAGCTCACCTAGCCTCCAAGAGACCCAGTACTTC.

The chain is built from TRBV7-8 and TRBJ2-3; 9 bases fit TRBD2. Per germline, CDR1 SGHVS and CDR2 FQNEAQ. The length of the CDR3 is 16 residues. The V and J ends lost 3 bases and 0 bases, in that order; junction bases with no gene match: 4. The CDR3, as DNA: TGTGCCAGCAGCTTTCGCGGGGGGGCTAGCACAGATACGCAGTATTTT. Translation: CASSFRGGASTDTQYF.

This sequence joins TRBV19 and TRBJ1-2; no definite D call. The V and J ends lost 2 bases and 0 bases respectively, with 16 bases between them. Germline CDR1 reads LNHDA; CDR2 reads SQIVND (reference sequence). CDR3 length: 17 residues. CDR3 DNA: TGTGCCAGTAGTATAATGCACATTCCATCGTCTAACTATGGCTACACCTTC. Protein product: CASSIMHIPSSNYGYTF.

The chain employs TRBV9 and TRBJ2-1; the match to TRBD1 covers 11 bases. Germline loops: CDR1 SGDLS, CDR2 YYNGEE. Unmatched junction bases numbered 7, after V lost 4 bases and J lost 4 bases. CDR3 length: 16 residues. The CDR3 DNA sequence: TGTGCCAGCAGCCCAGCCGGACAGGGGGCGTACAATGAGCAGTTCTTC. Translation: CASSPAGQGAYNEQFF.

The chain is built from TRBV5-8 and TRBJ1-5, with D possibly TRBD1 on 5 matching bases. There are 18 residues in the CDR3. Germline CDR1 SGHTS, CDR2 YDEGEE. V was trimmed by 1 base and J by 1 base, leaving 18 bases between them. The CDR3 DNA sequence: TGTGCCAGCAGCTTGCGTCGGCAGGGAGGTCGGAGCAATCAGCCCCAGCATTTT. This translates into CASSLRRQGGRSNQPQHF.

The chain uses TRBV2 and TRBJ1-5; possibly TRBD1 for D (6 bases). CDR3 length equals 18 residues. Germline V gives CDR1 SNHLY, CDR2 FYNNEI. The germline V and J ends were trimmed by 0 bases and 2 bases, with 17 bases remaining between them. In nucleotides, the CDR3 is TGTGCCAGCAGTGAAGCGCTTCAGGCAGGGGCGCGCAATCAGCCCCAGCATTTT. It is translated as CASSEALQAGARNQPQHF.

CDR3 sequence reads: CAISEGQISNQPQHF. The CDR3 DNA sequence: TGTGCCATCAGTGAGGGGCAGATTAGCAATCAGCCCCAGCATTTT. This chain links TRBV10-3 with TRBJ1-5; no clear D. Germline values: CDR1 ENHRY, CDR2 SYGVKD. The CDR3 covers 15 residues. Trimming cost V 2 bases and J 0 bases, with 8 bases left between them.

The rearrangement uses TRBV6-5 and TRBJ1-1; D is ambiguous. This CDR3 comprises 15 residues. In germline, CDR1 is MNHEY, CDR2 SVGAGI. V was trimmed by 6 bases and J by 1 base, leaving 15 bases between them. The CDR3: CASSPGTGTNTEAFF. DNA for the CDR3: TGTGCCAGCAGCCCCGGTACCGGTACGAACACTGAAGCTTTCTTT.